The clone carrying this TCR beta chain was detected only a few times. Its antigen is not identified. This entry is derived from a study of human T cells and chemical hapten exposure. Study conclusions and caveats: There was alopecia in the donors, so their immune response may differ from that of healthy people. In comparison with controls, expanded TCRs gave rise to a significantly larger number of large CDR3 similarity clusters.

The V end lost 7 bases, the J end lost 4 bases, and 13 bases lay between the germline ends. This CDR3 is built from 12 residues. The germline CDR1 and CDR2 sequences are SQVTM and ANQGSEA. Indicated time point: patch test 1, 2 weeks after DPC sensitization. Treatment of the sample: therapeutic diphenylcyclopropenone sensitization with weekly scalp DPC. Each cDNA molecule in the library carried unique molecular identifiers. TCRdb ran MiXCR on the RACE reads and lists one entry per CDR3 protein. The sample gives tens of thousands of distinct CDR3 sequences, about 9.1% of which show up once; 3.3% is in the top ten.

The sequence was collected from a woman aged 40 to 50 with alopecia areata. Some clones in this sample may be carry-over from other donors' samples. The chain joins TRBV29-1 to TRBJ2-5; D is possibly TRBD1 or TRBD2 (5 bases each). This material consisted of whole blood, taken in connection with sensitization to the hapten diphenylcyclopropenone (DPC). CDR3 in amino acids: CSGYGAGETQYF. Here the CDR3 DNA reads TGCAGCGGCTACGGGGCCGGAGAGACCCAGTACTTC. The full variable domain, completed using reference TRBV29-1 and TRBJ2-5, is SAVISQKPSRDICQRGTSLTIQCQVDSQVTMMFWYRQQPGQSLTLIATANQGSEATYESGFVIDKFPISRPNLTFSTLTVSNMSPEDSSIYLCSGYGAGETQYFGPGTRLLVL.